This entry is about one T cell receptor (beta chain). Its antigen is unknown. This sample was included in a study of identical twins. Overall study results and limits: Modelling underestimated the level of out-of-frame TCR alpha sharing observed in monozygotic twins. Twins showed weaker excess sharing in their beta out-of-frame sequences.

The trim removed 5 bases at V and 4 bases at J, leaving 7 bases unmatched. CDR3 length: 14 residues. The V gene's germline CDR1 is MGHDK and CDR2 SYGVNS. TCRdb recomputed calls from the 5' RACE reads with MiXCR, one row per CDR3 protein. Of roughly 720,000 distinct CDR3 sequences in the sample, roughly 18% are singletons; the top ten hold 10% to 15%. This sample was also put to use in a study of T cells expressing NK-cell markers. That report adds: TCR beta repertoires came from sorted CD3+CD56+NKG2C+, CD3+CD56+NKG2C- and CD3+CD56-NKG2C+ T cells.

This TCR derives from a woman in her late teens or twenties in good health. The gene calls are TRBV25-1 and TRBJ1-2, with 7 bases that match TRBD1. The specimen sequenced was PBMCs. The CDR3 nucleotides are TGTGCCAGCAGTAACGACAGGGCCCTCTATGGCTACACCTTC. Amino acids: CASSNDRALYGYTF.